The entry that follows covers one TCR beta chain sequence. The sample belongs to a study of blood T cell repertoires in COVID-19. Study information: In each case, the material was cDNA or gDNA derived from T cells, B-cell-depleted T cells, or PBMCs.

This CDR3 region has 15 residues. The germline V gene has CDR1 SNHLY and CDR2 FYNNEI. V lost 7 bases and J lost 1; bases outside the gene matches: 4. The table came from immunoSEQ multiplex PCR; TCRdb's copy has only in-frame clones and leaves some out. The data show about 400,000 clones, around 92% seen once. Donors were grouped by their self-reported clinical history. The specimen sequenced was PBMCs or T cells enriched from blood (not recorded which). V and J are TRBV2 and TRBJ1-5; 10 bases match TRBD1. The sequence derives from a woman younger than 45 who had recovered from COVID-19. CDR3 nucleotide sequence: TGTGCCAGCAATCGACAGGGGGCGAGCAATCAGCCCCAGCATTTT. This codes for CASNRQGASNQPQHF. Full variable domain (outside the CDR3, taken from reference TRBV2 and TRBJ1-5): EPEVTQTPSHQVTQMGQEVILRCVPISNHLYFYWYRQILGQKVEFLVSFYNNEISEKSEIFDDQFSVERPDGSNFTLKIRSTKLEDSAMYFCASNRQGASNQPQHFGDGTRLSIL.